This T cell receptor beta chain stems from a study of blood T cell repertoires in COVID-19. Study context: Acute-phase and convalescent COVID-19 samples originated in the United States, Italy and Spain. PBMCs, B-cell-depleted T cells, or T cells were the source of the cDNA or gDNA that made up the material.

Under the authors' procedure: How many nucleated cells were present was estimated from reference gene primer amplification. Produced via immunoSEQ multiplex PCR; TCRdb's table is partial and in-frame only. V and J calls and clone size are given by that table; D and trimming were obtained from the DNA. Of approximately 300,000 clones in the sample, roughly 89% were seen once. The V gene lost 3 bases and the J gene lost 0 bases, with 17 bases spanning the gap. Per germline, CDR1 DFQATT and CDR2 SNEGSKA (reference sequence). The CDR3 has 16 amino acids. Seattle's cohort entered during active infection and was followed longitudinally. This clone showed up just once.

The rearrangement links TRBV20-1 to TRBJ1-1, with D uncertain. Sequencing input: peripheral blood. The sequence derives from a woman aged 40 to 50 with COVID-19, enrolled during active disease. The CDR3 loop is CSASGLIGVMNTEAFF. CDR3 bases: TGCAGTGCTAGTGGACTTATCGGGGTTATGAACACTGAAGCTTTCTTT.